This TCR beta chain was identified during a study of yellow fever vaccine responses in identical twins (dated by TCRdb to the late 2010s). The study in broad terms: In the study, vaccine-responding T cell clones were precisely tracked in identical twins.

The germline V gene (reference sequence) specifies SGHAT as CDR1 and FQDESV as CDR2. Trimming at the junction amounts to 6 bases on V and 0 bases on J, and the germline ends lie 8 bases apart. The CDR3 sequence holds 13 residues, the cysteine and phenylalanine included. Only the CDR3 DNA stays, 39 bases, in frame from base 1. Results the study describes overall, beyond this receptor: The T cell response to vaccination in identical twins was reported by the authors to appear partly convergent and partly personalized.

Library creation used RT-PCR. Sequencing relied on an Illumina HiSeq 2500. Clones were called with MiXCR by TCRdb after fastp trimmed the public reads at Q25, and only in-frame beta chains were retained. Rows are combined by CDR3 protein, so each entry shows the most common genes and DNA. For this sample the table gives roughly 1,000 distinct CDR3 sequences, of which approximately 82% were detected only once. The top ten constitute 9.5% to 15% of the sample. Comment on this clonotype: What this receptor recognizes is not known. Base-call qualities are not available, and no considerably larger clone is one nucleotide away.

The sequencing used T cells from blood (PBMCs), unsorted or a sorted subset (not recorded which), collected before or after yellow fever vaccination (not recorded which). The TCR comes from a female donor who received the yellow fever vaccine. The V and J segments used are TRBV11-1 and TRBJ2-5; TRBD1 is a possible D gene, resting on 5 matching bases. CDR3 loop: CASSQGYQETQYF. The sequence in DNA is TGTGCCAGCAGTCAGGGTTACCAAGAGACCCAGTACTTC.